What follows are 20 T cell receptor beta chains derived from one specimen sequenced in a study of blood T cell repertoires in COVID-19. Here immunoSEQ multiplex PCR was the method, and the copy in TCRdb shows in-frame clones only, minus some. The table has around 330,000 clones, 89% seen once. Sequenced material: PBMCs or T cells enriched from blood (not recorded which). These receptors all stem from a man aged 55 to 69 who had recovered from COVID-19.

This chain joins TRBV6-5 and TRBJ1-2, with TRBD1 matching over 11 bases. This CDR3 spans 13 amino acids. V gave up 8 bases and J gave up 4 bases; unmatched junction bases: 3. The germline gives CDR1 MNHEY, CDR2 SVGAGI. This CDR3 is CASRDRGFYGYTF. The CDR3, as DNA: TGTGCCAGCCGGGACAGGGGGTTCTATGGCTACACCTTC.

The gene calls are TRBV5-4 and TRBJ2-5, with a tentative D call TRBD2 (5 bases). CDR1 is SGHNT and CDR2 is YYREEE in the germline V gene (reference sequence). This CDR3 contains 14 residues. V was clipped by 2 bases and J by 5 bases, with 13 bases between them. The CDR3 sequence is CASSFGEGRETQYF. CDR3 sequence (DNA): TGTGCCAGCAGCTTTGGAGAGGGCCGGGAGACCCAGTACTTC.

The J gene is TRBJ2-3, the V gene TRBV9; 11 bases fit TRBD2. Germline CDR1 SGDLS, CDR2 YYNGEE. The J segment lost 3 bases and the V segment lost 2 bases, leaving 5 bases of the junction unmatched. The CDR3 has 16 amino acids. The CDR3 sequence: CASSVAVAGGTDTQYF. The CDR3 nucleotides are TGTGCCAGCAGCGTCGCCGTAGCGGGGGGGACAGATACGCAGTATTTT.

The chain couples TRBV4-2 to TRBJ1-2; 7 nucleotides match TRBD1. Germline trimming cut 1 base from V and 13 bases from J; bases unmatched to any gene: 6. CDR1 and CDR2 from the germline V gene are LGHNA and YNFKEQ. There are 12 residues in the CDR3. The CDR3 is CASSQVDRVVTF. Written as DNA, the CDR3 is TGTGCCAGCAGCCAAGTAGACAGGGTGGTCACCTTC.

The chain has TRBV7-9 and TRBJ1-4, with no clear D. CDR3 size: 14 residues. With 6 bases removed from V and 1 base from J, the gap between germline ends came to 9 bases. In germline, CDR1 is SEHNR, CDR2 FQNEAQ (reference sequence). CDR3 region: CASRAGQTNEKLFF. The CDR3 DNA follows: TGTGCCAGCAGGGCAGGCCAAACTAATGAAAAACTGTTTTTT.

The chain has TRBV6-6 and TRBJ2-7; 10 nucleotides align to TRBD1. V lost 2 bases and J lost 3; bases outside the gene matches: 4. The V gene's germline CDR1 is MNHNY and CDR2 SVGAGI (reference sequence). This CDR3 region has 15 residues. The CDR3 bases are TGTGCCAGCAGTTACAGACAGGGGGCGATCTACGAGCAGTACTTC. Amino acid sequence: CASSYRQGAIYEQYF.

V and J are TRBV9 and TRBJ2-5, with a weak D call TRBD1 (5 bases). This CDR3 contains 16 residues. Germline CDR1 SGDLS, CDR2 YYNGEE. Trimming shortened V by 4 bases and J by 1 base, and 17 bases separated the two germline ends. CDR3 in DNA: TGTGCCAGCAGCCTCCCCCAGGGTAGGGGCCAAGAGACCCAGTACTTC. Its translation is CASSLPQGRGQETQYF.

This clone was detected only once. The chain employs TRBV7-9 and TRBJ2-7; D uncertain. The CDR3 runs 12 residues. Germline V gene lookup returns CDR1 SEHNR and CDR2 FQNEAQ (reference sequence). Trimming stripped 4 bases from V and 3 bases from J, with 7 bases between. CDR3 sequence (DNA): TGTGCCAGCAGCTCGAACTTCTACGAGCAGTACTTC. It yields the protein CASSSNFYEQYF. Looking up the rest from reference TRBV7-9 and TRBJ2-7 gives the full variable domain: DTGVSQNPRHKITKRGQNVTFRCDPISEHNRLYWYRQTLGQGPEFLTYFQNEAQLEKSRLLSDRFSAERPKGSFSTLEIQRTEQGDSAMYLCASSSNFYEQYFGPGTRLTVT.

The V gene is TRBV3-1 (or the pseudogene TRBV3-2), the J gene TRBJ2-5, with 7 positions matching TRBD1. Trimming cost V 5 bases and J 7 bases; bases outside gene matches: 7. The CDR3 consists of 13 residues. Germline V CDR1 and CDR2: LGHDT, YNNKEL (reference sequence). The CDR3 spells CASSYRDRWTQYF. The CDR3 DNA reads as TGTGCCAGCAGCTACCGGGACAGATGGACCCAGTACTTC.

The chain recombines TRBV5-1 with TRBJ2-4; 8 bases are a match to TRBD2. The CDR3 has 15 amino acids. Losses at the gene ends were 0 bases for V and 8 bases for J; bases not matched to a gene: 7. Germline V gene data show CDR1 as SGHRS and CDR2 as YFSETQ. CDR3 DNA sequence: TGCGCCAGCAGCTTGGGATGGAGCGGGAGTTACATTCAGTACTTC. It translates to CASSLGWSGSYIQYF.

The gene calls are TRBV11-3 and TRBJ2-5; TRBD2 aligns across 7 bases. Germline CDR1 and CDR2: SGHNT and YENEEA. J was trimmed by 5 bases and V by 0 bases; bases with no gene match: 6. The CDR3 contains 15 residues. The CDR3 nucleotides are TGTGCCAGCAGCTTAGAAGGGGCTAGCGGTGAGACCCAGTACTTC. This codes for CASSLEGASGETQYF.

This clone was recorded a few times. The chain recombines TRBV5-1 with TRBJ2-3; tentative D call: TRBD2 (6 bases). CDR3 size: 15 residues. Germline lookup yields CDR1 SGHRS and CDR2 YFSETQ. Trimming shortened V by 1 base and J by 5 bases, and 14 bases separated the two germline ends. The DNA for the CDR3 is TGCGCCAGCAGCTTGTTGGGACTCACGGGAGATACGCAGTATTTT. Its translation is CASSLLGLTGDTQYF.

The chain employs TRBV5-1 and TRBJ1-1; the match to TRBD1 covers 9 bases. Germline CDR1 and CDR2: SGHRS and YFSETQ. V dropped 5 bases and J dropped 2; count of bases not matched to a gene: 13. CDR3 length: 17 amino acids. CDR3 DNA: TGCGCCAGCAGGCCTACAGGGGGCGAAGAGGATAACACTGAAGCTTTCTTT. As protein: CASRPTGGEEDNTEAFF.

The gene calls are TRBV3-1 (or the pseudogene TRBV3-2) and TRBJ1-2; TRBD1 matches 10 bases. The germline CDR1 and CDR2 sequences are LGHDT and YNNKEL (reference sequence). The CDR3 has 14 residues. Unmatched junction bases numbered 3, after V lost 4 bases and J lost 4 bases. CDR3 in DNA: TGTGCCAGCAGCCGCTGGGACAGGGGCTATGGCTACACCTTC. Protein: CASSRWDRGYGYTF.

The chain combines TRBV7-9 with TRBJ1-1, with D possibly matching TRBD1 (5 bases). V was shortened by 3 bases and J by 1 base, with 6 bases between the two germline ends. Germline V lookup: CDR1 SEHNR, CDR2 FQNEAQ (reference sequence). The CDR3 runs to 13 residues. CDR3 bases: TGTGCCAGCAGCTTTCAGGGGAACACTGAAGCTTTCTTT. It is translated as CASSFQGNTEAFF.

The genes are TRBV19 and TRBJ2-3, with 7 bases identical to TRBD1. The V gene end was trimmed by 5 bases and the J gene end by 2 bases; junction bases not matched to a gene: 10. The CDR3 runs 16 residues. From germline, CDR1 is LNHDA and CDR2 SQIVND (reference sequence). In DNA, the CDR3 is TGTGCCAGTAGTCCTCTGGACAGGAGATACACAGATACGCAGTATTTT. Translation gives CASSPLDRRYTDTQYF.

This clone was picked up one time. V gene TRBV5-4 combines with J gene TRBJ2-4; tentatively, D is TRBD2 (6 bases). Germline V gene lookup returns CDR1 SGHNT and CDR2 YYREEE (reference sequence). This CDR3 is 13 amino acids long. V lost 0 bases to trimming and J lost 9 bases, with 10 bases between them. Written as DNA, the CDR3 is TGTGCCAGCAGCTTGGCGGGAGAAAGCATTCAGTACTTC. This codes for CASSLAGESIQYF.

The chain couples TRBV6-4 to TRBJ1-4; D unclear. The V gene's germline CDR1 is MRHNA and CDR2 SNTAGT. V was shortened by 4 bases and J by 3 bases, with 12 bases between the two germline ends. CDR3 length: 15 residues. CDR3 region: CASSVTGSPNEKLFF. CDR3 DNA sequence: TGTGCCAGCAGTGTTACGGGGAGCCCTAATGAAAAACTGTTTTTT.

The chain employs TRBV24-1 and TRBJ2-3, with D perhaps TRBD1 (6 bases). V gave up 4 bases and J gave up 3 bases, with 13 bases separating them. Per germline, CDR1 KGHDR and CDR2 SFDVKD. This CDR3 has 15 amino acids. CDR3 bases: TGTGCCACCAGTGACGGACAGCCTTTTACAGATACGCAGTATTTT. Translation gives CATSDGQPFTDTQYF.

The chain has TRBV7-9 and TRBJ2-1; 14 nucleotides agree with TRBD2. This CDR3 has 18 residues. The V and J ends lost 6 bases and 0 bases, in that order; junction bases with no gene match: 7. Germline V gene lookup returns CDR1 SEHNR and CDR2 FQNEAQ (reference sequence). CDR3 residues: CASSSSGTSGSSYNEQFF. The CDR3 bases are TGTGCCAGCAGTTCCTCCGGGACTAGCGGGAGCTCCTACAATGAGCAGTTCTTC.